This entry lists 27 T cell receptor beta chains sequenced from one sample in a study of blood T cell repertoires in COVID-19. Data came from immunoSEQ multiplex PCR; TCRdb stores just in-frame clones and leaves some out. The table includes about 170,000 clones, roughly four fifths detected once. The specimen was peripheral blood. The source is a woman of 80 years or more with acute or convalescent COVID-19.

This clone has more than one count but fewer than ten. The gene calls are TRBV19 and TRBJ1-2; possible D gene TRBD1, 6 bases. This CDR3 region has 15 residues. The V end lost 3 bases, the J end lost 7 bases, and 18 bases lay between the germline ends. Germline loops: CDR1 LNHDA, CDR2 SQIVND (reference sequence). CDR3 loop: CASSMAARGIGGYTF. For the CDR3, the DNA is TGTGCCAGTAGTATGGCCGCCAGGGGAATTGGTGGCTACACCTTC.

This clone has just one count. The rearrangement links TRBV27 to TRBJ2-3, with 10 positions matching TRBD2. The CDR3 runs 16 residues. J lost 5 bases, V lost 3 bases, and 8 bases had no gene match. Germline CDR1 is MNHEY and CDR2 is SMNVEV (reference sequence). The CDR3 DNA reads TGTGCCAGCAGTTTCTATACTAGCGGGGTCATAGATACGCAGTATTTT. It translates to CASSFYTSGVIDTQYF.

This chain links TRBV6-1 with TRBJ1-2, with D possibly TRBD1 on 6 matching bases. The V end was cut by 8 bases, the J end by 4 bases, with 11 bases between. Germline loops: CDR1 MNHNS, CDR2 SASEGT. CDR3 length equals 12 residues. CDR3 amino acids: CASLGGAYGYTF. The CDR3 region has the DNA TGTGCCAGCCTAGGGGGTGCCTATGGCTACACCTTC.

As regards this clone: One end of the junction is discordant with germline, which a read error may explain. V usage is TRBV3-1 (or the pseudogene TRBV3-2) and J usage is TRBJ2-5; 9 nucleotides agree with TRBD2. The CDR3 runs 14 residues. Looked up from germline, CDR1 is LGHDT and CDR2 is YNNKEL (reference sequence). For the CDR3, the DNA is TGTCCCAGCCACCTGGCGGGGGGGGCGGGGACCCAGTACTTC. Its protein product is CPSHLAGGAGTQYF.

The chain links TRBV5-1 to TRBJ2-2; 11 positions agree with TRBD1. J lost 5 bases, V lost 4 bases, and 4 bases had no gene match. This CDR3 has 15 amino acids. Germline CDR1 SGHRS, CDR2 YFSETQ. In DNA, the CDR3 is TGCGCCAGCAGCGTGGACAGGGGGCTTACCGGGGAGCTGTTTTTT. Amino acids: CASSVDRGLTGELFF.

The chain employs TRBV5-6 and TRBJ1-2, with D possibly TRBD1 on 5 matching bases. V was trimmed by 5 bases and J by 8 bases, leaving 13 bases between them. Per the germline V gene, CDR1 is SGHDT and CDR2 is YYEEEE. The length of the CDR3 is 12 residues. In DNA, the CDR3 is TGTGCCAGCAGTTATGACAGCGCCGGCTACACCTTC. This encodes CASSYDSAGYTF.

As DNA, the CDR3 is TGTGCCAGCGGAGGCACTAGCGGGGGGGCAAATACGCAGTATTTT. This sequence encodes CASGGTSGGANTQYF. This chain links TRBV25-1 with TRBJ2-3, with 13 bases lining up with TRBD2. The CDR3 spans 15 residues. Unmatched junction bases numbered 9, after V lost 8 bases and J lost 7 bases. CDR1 and CDR2 from the germline V gene are MGHDK and SYGVNS.

The CDR3 loop reads CASSPVRLAGREAPLIDTQYF. For the CDR3, the DNA is TGCGCCAGCAGTCCGGTTCGCCTGGCGGGGCGGGAGGCCCCTTTAATAGATACGCAGTATTTT. V gene TRBV4-1 combines with J gene TRBJ2-3; the match to TRBD2 covers 8 bases. CDR3 size: 21 residues. The V gene end was trimmed by 6 bases and the J gene end by 5 bases; junction bases not matched to a gene: 28. The V gene's germline CDR1 is MGHRA and CDR2 YSYEKL.

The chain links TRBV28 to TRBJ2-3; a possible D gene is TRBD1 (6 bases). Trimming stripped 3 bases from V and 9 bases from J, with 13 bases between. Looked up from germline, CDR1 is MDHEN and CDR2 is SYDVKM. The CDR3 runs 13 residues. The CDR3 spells CASSLGTYPTQYF. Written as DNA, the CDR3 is TGTGCCAGCAGTTTGGGGACATATCCCACGCAGTATTTT.

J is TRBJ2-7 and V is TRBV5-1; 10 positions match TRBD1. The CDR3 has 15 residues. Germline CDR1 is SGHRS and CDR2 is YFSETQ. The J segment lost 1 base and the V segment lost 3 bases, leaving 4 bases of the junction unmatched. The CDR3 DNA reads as TGCGCCAGCAGCTCGACAGGGGGCGGATCCTACGAGCAGTACTTC. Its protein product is CASSSTGGGSYEQYF.

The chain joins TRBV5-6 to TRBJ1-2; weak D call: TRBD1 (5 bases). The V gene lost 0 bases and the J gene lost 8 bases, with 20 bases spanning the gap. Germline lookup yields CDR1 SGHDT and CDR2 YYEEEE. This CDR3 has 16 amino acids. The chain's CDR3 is CASSLGLFQGSSGYTF. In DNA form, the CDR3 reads TGTGCCAGCAGCTTGGGCCTATTTCAGGGTAGCTCCGGCTACACCTTC. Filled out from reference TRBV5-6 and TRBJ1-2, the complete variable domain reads DAGVTQSPTHLIKTRGQQVTLRCSPKSGHDTVSWYQQALGQGPQFIFQYYEEEERQRGNFPDRFSGHQFPNYSSELNVNALLLGDSALYLCASSLGLFQGSSGYTFGSGTRLTVV.

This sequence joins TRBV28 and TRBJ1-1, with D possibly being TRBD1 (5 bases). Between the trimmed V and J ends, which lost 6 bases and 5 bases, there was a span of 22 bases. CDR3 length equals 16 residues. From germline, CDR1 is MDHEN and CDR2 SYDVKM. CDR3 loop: CASRRPTGTGGTEAFF. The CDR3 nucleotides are TGTGCCAGCAGACGACCAACCGGGACGGGAGGAACTGAAGCTTTCTTT.

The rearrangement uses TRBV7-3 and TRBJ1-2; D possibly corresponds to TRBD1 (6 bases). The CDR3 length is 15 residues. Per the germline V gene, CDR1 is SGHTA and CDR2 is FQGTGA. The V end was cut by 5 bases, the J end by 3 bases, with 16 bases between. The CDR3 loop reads CASSPNGGSDYGYTF. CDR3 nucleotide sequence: TGTGCCAGCAGCCCAAATGGGGGCTCGGACTATGGCTACACCTTC.

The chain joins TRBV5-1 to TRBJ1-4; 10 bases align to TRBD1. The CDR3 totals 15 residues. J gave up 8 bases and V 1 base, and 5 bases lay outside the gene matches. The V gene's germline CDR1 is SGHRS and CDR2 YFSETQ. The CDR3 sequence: CASSLLGQGKEKLFF. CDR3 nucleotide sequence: TGCGCCAGCAGCTTGTTGGGACAGGGGAAGGAAAAACTGTTTTTT.

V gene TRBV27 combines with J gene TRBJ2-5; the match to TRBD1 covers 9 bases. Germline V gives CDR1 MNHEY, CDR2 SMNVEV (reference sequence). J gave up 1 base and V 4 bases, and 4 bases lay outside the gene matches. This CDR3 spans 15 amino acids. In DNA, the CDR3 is TGTGCCAGCAGTTCGAACAGGGGGCTCCAAGAGACCCAGTACTTC. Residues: CASSSNRGLQETQYF.

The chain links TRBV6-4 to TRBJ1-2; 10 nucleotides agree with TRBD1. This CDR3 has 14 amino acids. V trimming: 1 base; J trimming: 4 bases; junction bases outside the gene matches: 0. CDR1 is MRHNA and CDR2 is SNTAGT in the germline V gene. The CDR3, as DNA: TGTGCCAGCAGTGACTGGGACAGGGGCTATGGCTACACCTTC. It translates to CASSDWDRGYGYTF.

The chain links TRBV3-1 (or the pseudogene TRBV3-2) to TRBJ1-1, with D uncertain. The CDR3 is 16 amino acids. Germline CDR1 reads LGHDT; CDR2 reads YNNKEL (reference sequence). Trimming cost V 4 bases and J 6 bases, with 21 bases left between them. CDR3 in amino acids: CASSPPGLKKPPEAFF. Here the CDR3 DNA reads TGTGCCAGCAGCCCACCAGGCCTCAAGAAACCTCCTGAAGCTTTCTTT.

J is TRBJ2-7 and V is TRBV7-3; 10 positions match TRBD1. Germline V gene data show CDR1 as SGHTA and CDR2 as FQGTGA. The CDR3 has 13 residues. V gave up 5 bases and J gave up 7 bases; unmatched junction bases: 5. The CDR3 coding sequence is TGTGCCAGCAGCGGGACAGGGGAAGGGGAGCAGTACTTC. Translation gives CASSGTGEGEQYF.

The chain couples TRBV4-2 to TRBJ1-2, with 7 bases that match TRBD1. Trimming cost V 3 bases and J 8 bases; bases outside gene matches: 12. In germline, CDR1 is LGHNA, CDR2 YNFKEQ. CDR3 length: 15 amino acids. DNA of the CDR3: TGTGCCAGCAGCCAGGGGGACAGTGCTGAGACGGGCTACACCTTC. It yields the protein CASSQGDSAETGYTF.

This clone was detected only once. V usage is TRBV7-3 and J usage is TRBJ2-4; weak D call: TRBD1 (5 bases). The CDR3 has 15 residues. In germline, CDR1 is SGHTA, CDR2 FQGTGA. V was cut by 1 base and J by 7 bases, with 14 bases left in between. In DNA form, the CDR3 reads TGTGCCAGCAGCTTAAGCGGCAGGGCGAGGAACATTCAGTACTTC. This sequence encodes CASSLSGRARNIQYF.

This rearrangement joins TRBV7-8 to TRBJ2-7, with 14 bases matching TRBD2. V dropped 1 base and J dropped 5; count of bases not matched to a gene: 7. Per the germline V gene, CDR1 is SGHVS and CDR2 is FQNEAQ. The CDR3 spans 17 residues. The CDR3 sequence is CASSLEIGTSGRHEQYF. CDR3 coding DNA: TGTGCCAGCAGCTTAGAGATAGGGACTAGCGGGAGACACGAGCAGTACTTC.

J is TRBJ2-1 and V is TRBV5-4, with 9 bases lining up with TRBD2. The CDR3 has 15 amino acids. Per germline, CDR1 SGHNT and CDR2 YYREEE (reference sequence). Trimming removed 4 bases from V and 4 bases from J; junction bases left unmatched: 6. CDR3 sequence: CASSPGTSPYNEQFF. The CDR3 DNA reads TGTGCCAGCAGCCCCGGGACTAGCCCGTACAATGAGCAGTTCTTC. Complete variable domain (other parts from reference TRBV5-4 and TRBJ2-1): ETGVTQSPTHLIKTRGQQVTLRCSSQSGHNTVSWYQQALGQGPQFIFQYYREEENGRGNFPPRFSGLQFPNYSSELNVNALELDDSALYLCASSPGTSPYNEQFFGPGTRLTVL.

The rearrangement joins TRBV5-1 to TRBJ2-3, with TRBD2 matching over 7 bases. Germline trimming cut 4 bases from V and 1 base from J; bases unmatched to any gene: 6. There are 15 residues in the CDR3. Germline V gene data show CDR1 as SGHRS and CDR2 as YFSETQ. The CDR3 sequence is CASSPSGAGTDTQYF. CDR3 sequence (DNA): TGCGCCAGCAGCCCAAGCGGGGCTGGCACAGATACGCAGTATTTT.

CDR3 DNA: TGTGCCAGCAGCTCCTCCCCTGGAAACACCATATATTTT. Its protein is CASSSSPGNTIYF. This sequence joins TRBV7-2 and TRBJ1-3, with D hard to call. This CDR3 region has 13 residues. Germline values: CDR1 SGHTA, CDR2 FQGNSA. V gave up 4 bases and J gave up 2 bases, with 6 bases separating them.

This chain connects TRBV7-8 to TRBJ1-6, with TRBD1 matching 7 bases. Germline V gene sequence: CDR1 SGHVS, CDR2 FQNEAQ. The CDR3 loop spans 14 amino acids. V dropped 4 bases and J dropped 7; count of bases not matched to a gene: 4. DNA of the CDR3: TGTGCCAGCAGCTCTGGGACAGAGAATTCACCCCTCCACTTT. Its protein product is CASSSGTENSPLHF.

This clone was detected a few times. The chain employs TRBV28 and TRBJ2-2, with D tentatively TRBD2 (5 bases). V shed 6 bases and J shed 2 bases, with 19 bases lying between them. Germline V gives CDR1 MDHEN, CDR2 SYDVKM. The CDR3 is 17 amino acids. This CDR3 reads CASSPTGRGYNTGELFF. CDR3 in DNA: TGTGCCAGCAGCCCGACCGGACGGGGTTATAACACCGGGGAGCTGTTTTTT.

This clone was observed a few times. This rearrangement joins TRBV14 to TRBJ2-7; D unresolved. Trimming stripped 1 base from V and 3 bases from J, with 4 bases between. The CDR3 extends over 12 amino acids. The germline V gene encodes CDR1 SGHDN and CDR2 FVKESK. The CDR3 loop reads CASSQVVYEQYF. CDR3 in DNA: TGTGCCAGCAGCCAAGTAGTCTACGAGCAGTACTTC.